Reported below is one T cell receptor beta chain. TCRdb recomputed calls from the 5' RACE reads with MiXCR, one row per CDR3 protein. Seen here are some 300,000 distinct CDR3 sequences, roughly 10% observed once, and the top ten hold over 3%. The data were taken from a study of T cells after yellow fever vaccination. The CDR3 runs to 14 residues. Germline V lookup: CDR1 SQVTM, CDR2 ANQGSEA. Trimming took 3 bases from V and 4 from J, leaving 15 bases between them. This clonotype was obtained from a man younger than 30 who received the YFV17D yellow fever vaccine. This sample comprised CD4+ T cells sorted from PBMCs, obtained 45 days after the yellow fever booster vaccination. The chain uses TRBV29-1 and TRBJ1-1, with D possibly TRBD1 on 6 matching bases. Here the CDR3 DNA reads TGCAGCGTTGAGTGGGGGGCGAGTATCACTGAAGCTTTCTTT. Its protein is CSVEWGASITEAFF.